These 16 T cell receptor beta chains were all obtained from the same sample, sequenced in a study of T cells in lung cancer brain metastases. Profiled with immunoSEQ multiplex PCR; TCRdb holds only in-frame clones, not every one. The data show about 4,200 clones, with roughly 90% seen just once and more than 7% held by the top ten. Input material: tumor tissue from the primary lung tumor. Source of these receptors: a man aged 55 to 70 with non-small cell lung cancer.

CDR3 nucleotide sequence: TGTGCCAGCAGCTTAAGGGAGGGTACTTTCTTT. It specifies CASSLREGTFF. The gene calls are TRBV7-9 and TRBJ1-1, with D unresolved. Trimming took off 2 bases at V and 12 bases at J, with 10 bases between the two ends. CDR1 is SEHNR, CDR2 FQNEAQ, per germline (reference sequence). This CDR3 has 11 amino acids.

The chain combines TRBV10-3 with TRBJ2-5, with D perhaps assigned TRBD1 or TRBD2 (5 bases each). The CDR3 runs to 15 residues. The V gene's germline CDR1 is ENHRY and CDR2 SYGVKD. With 5 bases removed from V and 3 bases from J, the gap between germline ends came to 16 bases. CDR3 region: CAISPTGTPKETQYF. The CDR3, as DNA: TGTGCCATCAGTCCCACCGGGACCCCCAAAGAGACCCAGTACTTC.

CDR3: CASSLSQGTYEQYF. CDR3 in DNA: TGTGCCAGCAGCTTATCCCAGGGGACCTACGAGCAGTACTTC. The J gene is TRBJ2-7, the V gene TRBV7-8; maybe TRBD1 (6 bases). Per germline, CDR1 SGHVS and CDR2 FQNEAQ. The CDR3 spans 14 residues. V was cut by 2 bases and J by 2 bases, with 10 bases left in between.

The chain combines TRBV4-3 with TRBJ2-2; TRBD1 matches 11 bases. The V gene's germline CDR1 is LGHNA and CDR2 YSLEER. The CDR3 extends over 16 amino acids. The ends lost 1 base at V and 3 bases at J; junction bases unmatched: 1. CDR3 in DNA: TGCGCCAGCAGCCAAGGGACAGGGGGCTACACCGGGGAGCTGTTTTTT. Translated: CASSQGTGGYTGELFF.

This chain uses TRBV7-9 with TRBJ2-3; D remains ambiguous. Germline assignment: CDR1 SEHNR and CDR2 FQNEAQ (reference sequence). The CDR3 is 17 residues long. V dropped 1 base and J dropped 0 bases, with 14 bases sitting between them. The CDR3 spells CASSLVAKFSSTDTQYF. The CDR3 DNA reads as TGTGCCAGCAGCTTAGTCGCCAAATTTTCTAGCACAGATACGCAGTATTTT.

This clone was recorded once. V and J are TRBV10-1 and TRBJ1-6; D not resolved. The CDR3 loop spans 16 amino acids. Per germline, CDR1 WNHNN and CDR2 SYGVQD (reference sequence). The V end lost 5 bases, the J end lost 0 bases, and 11 bases lay between the germline ends. The CDR3 protein is CASSLDPSSYNSPLHF. For the CDR3, the DNA is TGCGCCAGCAGTCTGGACCCAAGCTCCTATAATTCACCCCTCCACTTT.

The chain combines TRBV7-9 with TRBJ2-6, with D unresolved. In germline, CDR1 is SEHNR, CDR2 FQNEAQ (reference sequence). This CDR3 has 16 amino acids. Trimming removed 5 bases from V and 4 bases from J, with 15 bases in between. CDR3 in DNA: TGTGCCAGCAGCGCCCGACTTGGTGAAGGGGCCAACGTCCTGACTTTC. Encoded protein: CASSARLGEGANVLTF.

The V gene is TRBV7-3, the J gene TRBJ2-5; D unresolved. The CDR3 has 13 residues. Trimming removed 5 bases from V and 2 bases from J, with 9 bases in between. Germline CDR1 and CDR2: SGHTA and FQGTGA. The CDR3 nucleotides read TGTGCCAGCAGCCTACGGGTTCAAGAGACCCAGTACTTC. Translation: CASSLRVQETQYF.

The V gene is TRBV9, the J gene TRBJ2-1; 11 bases fit TRBD2. Germline V gene sequence: CDR1 SGDLS, CDR2 YYNGEE. The CDR3 has 16 amino acids. The V segment lost 3 bases and the J segment 1 base; nucleotides outside the gene matches: 3. The CDR3 protein is CASSDRLAGSYNEQFF. The CDR3 nucleotides are TGTGCCAGCAGCGACAGACTAGCGGGATCCTACAATGAGCAGTTCTTC. Supplemented by reference TRBV9 and TRBJ2-1, the full variable domain reads DSGVTQTPKHLITATGQRVTLRCSPRSGDLSVYWYQQSLDQGLQFLIQYYNGEERAKGNILERFSAQQFPDLHSELNLSSLELGDSALYFCASSDRLAGSYNEQFFGPGTRLTVL.

The chain carries TRBV6-1 and TRBJ2-7; tentatively, D is TRBD1 (6 bases). The germline V and J ends were trimmed by 5 bases and 12 bases, with 14 bases remaining between them. The length of the CDR3 is 11 residues. Germline V gives CDR1 MNHNS, CDR2 SASEGT. CDR3 nucleotide sequence: TGTGCCAGCAGTTCTACAGGGTTCCTGTACTTC. Protein: CASSSTGFLYF.

The rearrangement uses TRBV6-6 and TRBJ1-2; maybe TRBD1 (5 bases). V was shortened by 6 bases and J by 4 bases, with 12 bases between the two germline ends. This CDR3 contains 13 residues. Germline V CDR1 and CDR2: MNHNY, SVGAGI (reference sequence). The DNA for the CDR3 is TGTGCCAGCAGCCAGGGACCGACCTATGGCTACACCTTC. Amino acid sequence: CASSQGPTYGYTF.

In nucleotides, the CDR3 is TGTGCCAGCAATGGGCAGGCCGACTCTGGAAACACCATATATTTT. Its protein product is CASNGQADSGNTIYF. The V call is TRBV28, the J call TRBJ1-3; D is unresolved. The CDR3 spans 15 residues. The germline V and J ends were trimmed by 7 bases and 0 bases, with 13 bases remaining between them. Per germline, CDR1 MDHEN and CDR2 SYDVKM.

This clone was seen only once. This chain links TRBV6-1 with TRBJ2-3; 7 bases match TRBD2. Germline loops: CDR1 MNHNS, CDR2 SASEGT. This CDR3 spans 16 amino acids. Trimming cost V 3 bases and J 1 base; bases outside gene matches: 7. The CDR3 protein is CASSDRGVFGTDTQYF. The CDR3 bases are TGTGCCAGCAGTGACCGGGGGGTATTCGGCACAGATACGCAGTATTTT.

The chain uses TRBV6-5 and TRBJ1-1; 8 bases line up with TRBD1. The CDR3 is 15 amino acids. V was clipped by 5 bases and J by 4 bases; unmatched bases: 9. The germline V gene has CDR1 MNHEY and CDR2 SVGAGI. The CDR3: CASSRPGTGTTEAFF. The CDR3, as DNA: TGTGCCAGCAGTCGTCCCGGGACAGGAACCACTGAAGCTTTCTTT.

The chain is built from TRBV18 and TRBJ2-5; 10 bases agree with TRBD1. CDR1 and CDR2 (germline): KGHSH, LQKENI. V gave up 4 bases and J gave up 5 bases; unmatched junction bases: 7. The CDR3 contains 15 residues. The CDR3 here is CASSQDRGNAETQYF. The CDR3, as DNA: TGTGCCAGCTCACAGGACAGGGGGAATGCGGAGACCCAGTACTTC.

J is TRBJ1-1 and V is TRBV18; no clear D. The CDR3 totals 14 residues. Trimming pared 3 bases from V and 4 bases from J, leaving 12 bases between. CDR1 and CDR2 from the germline V gene are KGHSH and LQKENI. CDR3 protein: CASSPTLAATEAFF. CDR3 bases: TGTGCCAGCTCACCTACCCTCGCTGCCACTGAAGCTTTCTTT.